This is a list of T cell receptor beta chains from one sample in a study of CD8 T cells in Susac syndrome. TCRdb fed the immunoSEQ multiplex PCR reads into MiXCR, producing one record per CDR3 protein. In the table there are about 300,000 distinct CDR3 sequences, approximately 85% of which are singletons. The source material was CD8+ T cells from PBMCs. Receptors were obtained from a human donor with multiple sclerosis. Both conserved end residues are part of each CDR3. Each record gives: CDR3 protein, clone size, J gene, V gene. Size tells how often a clone was seen (once, few, many) or the class of an expanded clone, and some rows leave it out.

CASSFVTGGSGYTF	.	TRBJ1-2	TRBV12-3/TRBV12-4
CASSQDLAGAAHEQFF	.	TRBJ2-1	TRBV4-3
CSVEEVEQFF	.	TRBJ2-1	TRBV29-1
CSAGLATYNEQFF	.	TRBJ2-1	TRBV20-1
CASSLAGMGEKLFF	.	TRBJ1-4	TRBV27
CASSLGGSYMNTEAFF	.	TRBJ1-1	TRBV7-8
CASSPSGTGMYEQYF	.	TRBJ2-7	TRBV9
CASSQGGGTTVSSGANVLTF	.	TRBJ2-6	TRBV4-3
CSARRESYEQYF	few	TRBJ2-7	TRBV20-1
CASSFGWGQGSYNEQFF	.	TRBJ2-1	TRBV12-3/TRBV12-4
CASSLLGFANTGELFF	.	TRBJ2-2	TRBV27
CASSPPTSGYEQYF	.	TRBJ2-7	TRBV6-2/TRBV6-3
CSVEDNKYEQYF	.	TRBJ2-7	TRBV29-1
CASSLRGSYNSPLHF	.	TRBJ1-6	TRBV7-9
CASSLPGGSYEQYF	.	TRBJ2-7	TRBV28
CSVGLAGKVQETQYF	.	TRBJ2-5	TRBV29-1
CASSFQLNNEQFF	once	TRBJ2-1	TRBV7-3
CSARQWEQYF	few	TRBJ2-7	TRBV20-1
CASSSGGGLTEAFF	.	TRBJ1-1	TRBV28
CASSPPWGEYNEQFF	.	TRBJ2-1	TRBV7-9
CASSFLAAHTQYF	.	TRBJ2-3	TRBV12-3/TRBV12-4
CASSLESSGSNEQYF	.	TRBJ2-7	TRBV7-2
CASSLRAGAGEKLFF	once	TRBJ1-4	TRBV7-9
CASGRRWTEAFF	.	TRBJ1-1	TRBV10-3
CATSDLDSYSYNEQFF	.	TRBJ2-1	TRBV24-1
CALRGRNEQFF	.	TRBJ2-1	TRBV2
CSVVGTSAYEQYF	once	TRBJ2-7	TRBV29-1
CASSASGLPPNEQFF	.	TRBJ2-1	TRBV7-9
CASRYRDYDNEQFF	.	TRBJ2-1	TRBV5-4
CASGWTAVNQPQHF	.	TRBJ1-5	TRBV19
CASSSTVGLAGVENEQFF	.	TRBJ2-1	TRBV7-9
CASRQENTEAFF	few	TRBJ1-1	TRBV7-9
CASSIGTSRIRTETQYF	.	TRBJ2-5	TRBV19
CASSPWDMVGLNYGYTF	.	TRBJ1-2	TRBV3-1
CASSQDFGAGGETQYF	.	TRBJ2-5	TRBV4-3
CASSWVFSGGTDTQYF	.	TRBJ2-3	TRBV27
CASSQAQGLGAEKLFF	.	TRBJ1-4	TRBV4-3
CASSQAKGAYNEQFF	.	TRBJ2-1	TRBV4-2
CASSSSDLYNEQFF	.	TRBJ2-1	TRBV7-6
CASSLVRQPQETQYF	.	TRBJ2-5	TRBV27
CASSHIVYGGVDTEAFF	.	TRBJ1-1	TRBV7-6
CASSQEWTQMGSGNTIYF	.	TRBJ1-3	TRBV4-3
CASSIQLSAGVGETQYF	.	TRBJ2-5	TRBV19
CASSSGLDHQDEQYF	once	TRBJ2-7	TRBV9
CASSVGGSGSSGNTIYF	.	TRBJ1-3	TRBV9
CATRPRGEGQPQHF	.	TRBJ1-5	TRBV15
CAILGQDKVAFF	.	TRBJ1-1	TRBV10-3
CASSNRKGERESSYNEQFF	.	TRBJ2-1	TRBV21-1
CASSLATGYNEQFF	.	TRBJ2-1	TRBV12-3/TRBV12-4
CAINEGNNSPLHF	.	TRBJ1-6	TRBV10-3
CASSSIEAEQYF	.	TRBJ2-7	TRBV7-9
CASTSPENTEAFF	.	TRBJ1-1	TRBV27
CASSPMGSGRANEQFF	.	TRBJ2-1	TRBV5-1
CASSSGGDIQYF	.	TRBJ2-4	TRBV2
CASSQRGLAGNNEQFF	few	TRBJ2-1	TRBV14
CASSQSGEAFF	.	TRBJ1-1	TRBV4-3
CASSLAGGDQPQHF	few	TRBJ1-5	TRBV7-2
CASSIFWSVSLSQPQHF	.	TRBJ1-5	TRBV19
CASSDSARSAYNEQFF	.	TRBJ2-1	TRBV6-4
CASSLVAGSVNYTF	.	TRBJ1-2	TRBV7-8